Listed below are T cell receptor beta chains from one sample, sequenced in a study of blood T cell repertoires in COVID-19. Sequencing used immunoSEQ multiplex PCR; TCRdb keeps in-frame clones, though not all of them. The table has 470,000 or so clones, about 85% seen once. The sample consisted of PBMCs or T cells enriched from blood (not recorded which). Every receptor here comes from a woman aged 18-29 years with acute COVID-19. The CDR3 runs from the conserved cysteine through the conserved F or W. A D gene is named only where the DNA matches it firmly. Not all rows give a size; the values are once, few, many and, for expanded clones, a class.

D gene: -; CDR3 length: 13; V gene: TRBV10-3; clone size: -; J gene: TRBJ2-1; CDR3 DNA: TGTGCCATCTCCCCGGACCGGGGTCATGAGCAGTTCTTC; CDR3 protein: CAISPDRGHEQFF
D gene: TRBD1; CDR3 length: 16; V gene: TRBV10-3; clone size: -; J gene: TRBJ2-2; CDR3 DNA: TGTGCCATCAGTGATGGGCGGACAGGGAACACCGGGGAGCTGTTTTTT; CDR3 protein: CAISDGRTGNTGELFF
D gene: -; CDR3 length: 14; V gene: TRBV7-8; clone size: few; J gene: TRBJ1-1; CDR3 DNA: TGTGCCAGCAGCCCAGGGCCTTACAACACTGAAGCTTTCTTT; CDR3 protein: CASSPGPYNTEAFF
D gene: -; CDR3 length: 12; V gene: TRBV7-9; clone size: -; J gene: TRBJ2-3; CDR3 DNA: TGTGCCAGCGGACTCCGCACAGATACGCAGTATTTT; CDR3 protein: CASGLRTDTQYF
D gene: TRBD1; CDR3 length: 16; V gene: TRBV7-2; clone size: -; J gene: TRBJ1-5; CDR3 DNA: TGTGCCAGCAGCTTAACCGGACAGGGACTATATCAGCCCCAGCATTTT; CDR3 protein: CASSLTGQGLYQPQHF
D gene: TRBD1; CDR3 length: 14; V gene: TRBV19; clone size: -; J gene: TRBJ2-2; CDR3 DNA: TGTGCCAGTAGTATAGATCAAGGGGGCCGGGAGCTGTTTTTT; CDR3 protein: CASSIDQGGRELFF
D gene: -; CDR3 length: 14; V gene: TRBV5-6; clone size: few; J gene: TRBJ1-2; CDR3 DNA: TGTGCCAGCAGCCCCGGGGGGAAAGGCTATGGCTACACCTTC; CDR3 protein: CASSPGGKGYGYTF
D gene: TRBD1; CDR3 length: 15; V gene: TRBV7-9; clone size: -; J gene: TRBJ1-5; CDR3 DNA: TGTGCCAGCAGCTTGGACAGGGTAGGGGCCGAGCCCCAGCATTTT; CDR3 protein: CASSLDRVGAEPQHF
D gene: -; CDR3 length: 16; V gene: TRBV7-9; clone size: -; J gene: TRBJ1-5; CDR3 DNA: TGTGCCAGCAGCTTAGAGGCGGTCTCCAGCCGGGAACCCCAGCATTTT; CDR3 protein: CASSLEAVSSREPQHF
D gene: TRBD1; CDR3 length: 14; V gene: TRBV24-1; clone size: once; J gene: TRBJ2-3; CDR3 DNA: TGTGCCACCAGCGGGACAGGGGGCGCAGATACGCAGTATTTT; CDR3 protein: CATSGTGGADTQYF
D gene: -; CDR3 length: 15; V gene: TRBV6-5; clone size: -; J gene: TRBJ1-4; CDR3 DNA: TGTGCCAGCACGCAGGCGGGCGGAGGGAATGAAAAACTGTTTTTT; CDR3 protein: CASTQAGGGNEKLFF
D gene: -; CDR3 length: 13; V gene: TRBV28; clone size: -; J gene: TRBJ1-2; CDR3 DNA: TGTGCCAGCACCTTGACAGGTTTTGATGGCTACACCTTC; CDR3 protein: CASTLTGFDGYTF
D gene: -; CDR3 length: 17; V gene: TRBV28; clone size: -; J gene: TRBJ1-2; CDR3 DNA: TGTGCCAGCAGTTTATATGCCTCACGTGGCAGGGACTATGGCTACACCTTC; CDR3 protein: CASSLYASRGRDYGYTF
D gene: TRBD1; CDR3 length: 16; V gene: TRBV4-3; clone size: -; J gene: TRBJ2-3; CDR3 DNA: TGCGCCAGCAGCCTCCGATCCGGGACAGTCACAGATACGCAGTATTTT; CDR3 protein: CASSLRSGTVTDTQYF
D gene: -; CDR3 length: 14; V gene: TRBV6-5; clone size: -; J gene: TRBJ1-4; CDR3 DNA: TGTGCCAGCAGCTCCGGGTCCTCAGATGAAAAACTGTTTTTT; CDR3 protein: CASSSGSSDEKLFF
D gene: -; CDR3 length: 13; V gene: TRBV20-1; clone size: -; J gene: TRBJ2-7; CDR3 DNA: TGCAGTGCTAGTTTGGGGAGCCCGTACGAGCAGTACTTC; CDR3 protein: CSASLGSPYEQYF
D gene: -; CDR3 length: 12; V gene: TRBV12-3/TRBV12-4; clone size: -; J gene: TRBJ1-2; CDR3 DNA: TGTGCCAGCAGGTTCCCAGGGTTTGGCTACACCTTC; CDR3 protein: CASRFPGFGYTF
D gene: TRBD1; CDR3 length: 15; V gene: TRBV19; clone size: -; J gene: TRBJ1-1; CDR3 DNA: TGTGCCAGTAGTCCGAGGACAGGACTTGCCACTGAAGCTTTCTTT; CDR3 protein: CASSPRTGLATEAFF
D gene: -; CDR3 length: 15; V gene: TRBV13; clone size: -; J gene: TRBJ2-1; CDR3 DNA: TGTGCCAGCAGCTTAGAGGGGGTCCCCTACAATGAGCAGTTCTTC; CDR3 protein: CASSLEGVPYNEQFF
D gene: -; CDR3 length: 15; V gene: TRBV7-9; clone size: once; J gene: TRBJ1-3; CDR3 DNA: TGTGCCAGCAGCTTACAGTACAGGGATAGAAACACCATATATTTT; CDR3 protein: CASSLQYRDRNTIYF
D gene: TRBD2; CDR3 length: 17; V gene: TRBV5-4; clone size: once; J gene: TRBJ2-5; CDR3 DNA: TGTGCCAGCAGCTTGGGGGCGACTAGCGGTAACCAAGAGACCCAGTACTTC; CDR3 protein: CASSLGATSGNQETQYF
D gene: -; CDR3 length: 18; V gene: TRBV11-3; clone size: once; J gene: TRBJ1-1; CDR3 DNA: TGTGCCAGCAGCTCGAGACCGACAGGTCCGTTTCGATTCACTGAAGCTTTCTTT; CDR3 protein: CASSSRPTGPFRFTEAFF
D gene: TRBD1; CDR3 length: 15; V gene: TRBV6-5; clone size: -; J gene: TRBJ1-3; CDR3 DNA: TGTGCCAGCACCCTACAGGGGGCAGTCCGGGACACCATATATTTT; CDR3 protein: CASTLQGAVRDTIYF
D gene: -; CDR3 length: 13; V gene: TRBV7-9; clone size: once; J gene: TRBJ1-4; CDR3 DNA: TGTGCCAGCAGCTTCCAGGGCGGTGAAAAACTGTTTTTT; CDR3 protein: CASSFQGGEKLFF
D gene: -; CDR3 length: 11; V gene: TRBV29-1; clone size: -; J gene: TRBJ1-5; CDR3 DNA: TGCAGCGTTGAAGAAGGGGGTCCCCAGCATTTT; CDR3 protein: CSVEEGGPQHF
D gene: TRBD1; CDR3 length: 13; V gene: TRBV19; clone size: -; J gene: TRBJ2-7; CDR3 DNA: TGTGCCAGTAGTGCGGGACAGGGATACGAGCAGTACTTC; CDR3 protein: CASSAGQGYEQYF
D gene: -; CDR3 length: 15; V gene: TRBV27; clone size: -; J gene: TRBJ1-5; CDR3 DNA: TGTGCCAGCAGATCCACAGGGTCTAGCAATCAGCCCCAGCATTTT; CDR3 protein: CASRSTGSSNQPQHF
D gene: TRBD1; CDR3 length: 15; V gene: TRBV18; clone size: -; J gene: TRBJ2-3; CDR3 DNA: TGTGCCAGCTCACCGCGGGACAGGGTCACAGATACGCAGTATTTT; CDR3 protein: CASSPRDRVTDTQYF
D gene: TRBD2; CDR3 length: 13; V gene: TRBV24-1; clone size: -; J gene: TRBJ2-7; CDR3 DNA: TGTGCCACCAGAGTTAGCGGGGACTACGAGCAGTACTTC; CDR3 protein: CATRVSGDYEQYF
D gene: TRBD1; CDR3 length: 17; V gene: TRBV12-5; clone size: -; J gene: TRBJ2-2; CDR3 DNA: TGTGCTAGTGGTTTGGGAGGGGACAGTTCGAACACCGGGGAGCTGTTTTTT; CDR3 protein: CASGLGGDSSNTGELFF
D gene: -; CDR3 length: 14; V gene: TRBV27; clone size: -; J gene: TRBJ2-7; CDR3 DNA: TGTGCCAGCAACGTAGGAGGGGCTGCGTACGAGCAGTACTTC; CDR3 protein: CASNVGGAAYEQYF
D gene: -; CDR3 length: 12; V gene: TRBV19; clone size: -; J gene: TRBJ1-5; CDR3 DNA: TGTGCCAGTAGTGAGGATAATCAGCCCCAGCATTTT; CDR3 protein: CASSEDNQPQHF
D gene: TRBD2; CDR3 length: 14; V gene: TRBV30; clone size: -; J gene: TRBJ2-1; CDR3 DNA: TGTGCCTGGAGCCGTCTAGCGGGAGGCCATGAGCAGTTCTTC; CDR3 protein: CAWSRLAGGHEQFF
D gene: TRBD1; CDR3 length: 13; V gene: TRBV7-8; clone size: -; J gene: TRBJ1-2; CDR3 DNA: TGTGCCAGCAGTCTTGGGACAGGGAATGGCTACACCTTC; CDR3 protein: CASSLGTGNGYTF
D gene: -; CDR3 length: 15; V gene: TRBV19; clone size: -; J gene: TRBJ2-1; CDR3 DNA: TGTGCCAGTAGCCTAGACTTTGCCCCATTTCATGAGCAGTTCTTC; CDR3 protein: CASSLDFAPFHEQFF
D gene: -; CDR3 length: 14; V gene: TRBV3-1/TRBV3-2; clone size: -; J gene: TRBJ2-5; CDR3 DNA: TGTGCCAGCAGCTCTCTTCAGGGGCAAGAGACCCAGTACTTC; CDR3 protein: CASSSLQGQETQYF
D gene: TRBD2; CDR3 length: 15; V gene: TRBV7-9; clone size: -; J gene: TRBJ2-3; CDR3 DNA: TGTGCCAGCAGCTCGCTAGCGGGGGGGCGAGATACGCAGTATTTT; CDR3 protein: CASSSLAGGRDTQYF
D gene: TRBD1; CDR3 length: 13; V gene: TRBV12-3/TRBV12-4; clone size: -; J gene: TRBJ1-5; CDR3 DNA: TGTGCCAGCAGGACAGGGGGAGGTCAGCCCCAGCATTTT; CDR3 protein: CASRTGGGQPQHF
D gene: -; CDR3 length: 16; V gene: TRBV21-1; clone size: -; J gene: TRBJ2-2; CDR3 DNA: TGTGCCAGCCCCTTAGGAGGAGTTAAGAACACCGGGGAGCTGTTTTTT; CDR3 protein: CASPLGGVKNTGELFF
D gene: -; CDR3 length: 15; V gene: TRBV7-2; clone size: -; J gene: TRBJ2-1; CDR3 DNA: TGTGCCAGCAGCTTAGACAGTGCGTCCTACAATGAGCAGTTCTTC; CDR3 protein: CASSLDSASYNEQFF
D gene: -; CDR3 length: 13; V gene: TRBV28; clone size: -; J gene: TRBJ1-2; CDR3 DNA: TGTGCCAGCAGTTTGTCCGGACTCTATGGCTACACCTTC; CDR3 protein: CASSLSGLYGYTF
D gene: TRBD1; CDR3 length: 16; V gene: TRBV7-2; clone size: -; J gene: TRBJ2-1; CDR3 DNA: TGTGCCAGCAGCTCGGACAGGGGGGGGTCCTACAATGAGCAGTTCTTC; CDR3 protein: CASSSDRGGSYNEQFF
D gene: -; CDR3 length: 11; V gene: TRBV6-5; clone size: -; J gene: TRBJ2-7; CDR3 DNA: TGTGCCAGCAGTCGCGCCTACGAGCAGTACTTC; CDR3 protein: CASSRAYEQYF
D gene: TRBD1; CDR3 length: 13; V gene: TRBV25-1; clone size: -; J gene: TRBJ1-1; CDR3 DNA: TGTGCCAGCAATGGACAGGGAGCCCCTGAAGCTTTCTTT; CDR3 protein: CASNGQGAPEAFF
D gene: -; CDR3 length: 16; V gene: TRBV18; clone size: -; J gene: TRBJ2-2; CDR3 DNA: TGTGCCAGCTCACCACCGAAACAGGTTAACACCGGGGAGCTGTTTTTT; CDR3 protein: CASSPPKQVNTGELFF
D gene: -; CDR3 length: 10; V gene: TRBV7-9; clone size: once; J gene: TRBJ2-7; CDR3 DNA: TGTGCCAGCAGCTTAGGCCTCGAGCACTTC; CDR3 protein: CASSLGLEHF